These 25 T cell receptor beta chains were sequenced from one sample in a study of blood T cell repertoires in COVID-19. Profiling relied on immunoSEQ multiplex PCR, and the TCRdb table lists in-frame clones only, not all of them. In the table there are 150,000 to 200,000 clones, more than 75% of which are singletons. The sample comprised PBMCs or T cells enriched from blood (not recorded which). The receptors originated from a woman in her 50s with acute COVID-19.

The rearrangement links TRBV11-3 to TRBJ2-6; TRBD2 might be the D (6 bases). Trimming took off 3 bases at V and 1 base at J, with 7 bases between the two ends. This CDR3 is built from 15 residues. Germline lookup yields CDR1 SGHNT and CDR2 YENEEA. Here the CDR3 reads CASSLGGSGANVLTF. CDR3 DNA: TGTGCCAGCAGCTTGGGGGGATCTGGGGCCAACGTCCTGACTTTC.

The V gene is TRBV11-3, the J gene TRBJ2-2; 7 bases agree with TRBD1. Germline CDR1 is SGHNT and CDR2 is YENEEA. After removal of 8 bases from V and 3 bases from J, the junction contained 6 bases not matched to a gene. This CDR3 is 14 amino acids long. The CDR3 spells CASGRQGDTGELFF. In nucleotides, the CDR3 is TGTGCCAGCGGTCGGCAGGGGGACACCGGGGAGCTGTTTTTT.

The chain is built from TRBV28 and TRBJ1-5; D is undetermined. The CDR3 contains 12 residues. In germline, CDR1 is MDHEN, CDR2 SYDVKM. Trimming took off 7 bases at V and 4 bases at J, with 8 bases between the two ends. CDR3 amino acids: CASTQMNQPQHF. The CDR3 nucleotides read TGTGCCAGCACCCAGATGAATCAGCCCCAGCATTTT.

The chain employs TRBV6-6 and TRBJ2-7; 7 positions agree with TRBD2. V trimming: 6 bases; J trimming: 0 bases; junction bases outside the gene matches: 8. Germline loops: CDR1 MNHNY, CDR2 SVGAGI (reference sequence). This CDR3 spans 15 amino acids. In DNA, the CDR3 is TGTGCCAGCAGCTCCAGCGGGGCTAGCTCCTACGAGCAGTACGTC. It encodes CASSSSGASSYEQYV.

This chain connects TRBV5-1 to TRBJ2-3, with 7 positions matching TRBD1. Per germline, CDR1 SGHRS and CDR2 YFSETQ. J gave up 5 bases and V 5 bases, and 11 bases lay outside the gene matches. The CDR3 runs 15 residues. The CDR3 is CASRSLSGGRDTQYF. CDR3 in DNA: TGCGCCAGCAGATCCCTCTCAGGGGGAAGAGATACGCAGTATTTT. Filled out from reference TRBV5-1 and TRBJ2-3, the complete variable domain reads KAGVTQTPRYLIKTRGQQVTLSCSPISGHRSVSWYQQTPGQGLQFLFEYFSETQRNKGNFPGRFSGRQFSNSRSEMNVSTLELGDSALYLCASRSLSGGRDTQYFGPGTRLTVL.

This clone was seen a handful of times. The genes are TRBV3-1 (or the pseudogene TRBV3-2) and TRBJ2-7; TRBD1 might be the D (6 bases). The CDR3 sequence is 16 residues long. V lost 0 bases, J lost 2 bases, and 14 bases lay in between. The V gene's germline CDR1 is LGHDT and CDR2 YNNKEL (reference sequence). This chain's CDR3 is CASSQDRFAGAYEQYV. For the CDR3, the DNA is TGTGCCAGCAGCCAAGATAGGTTCGCAGGGGCCTACGAGCAGTACGTC.

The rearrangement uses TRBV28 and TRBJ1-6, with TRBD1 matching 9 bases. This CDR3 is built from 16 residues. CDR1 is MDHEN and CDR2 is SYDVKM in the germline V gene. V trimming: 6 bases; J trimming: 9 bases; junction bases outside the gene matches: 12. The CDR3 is CASSPQGAFGFSPLHF. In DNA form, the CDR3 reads TGTGCCAGCAGCCCACAGGGGGCGTTCGGTTTTTCACCCCTCCACTTT.

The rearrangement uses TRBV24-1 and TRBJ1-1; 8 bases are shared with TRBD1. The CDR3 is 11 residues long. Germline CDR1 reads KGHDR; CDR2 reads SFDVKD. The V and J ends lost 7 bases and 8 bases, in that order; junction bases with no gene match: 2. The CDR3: CATSRGLEAFF. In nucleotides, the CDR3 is TGTGCCACCAGCAGGGGGCTCGAAGCTTTCTTT.

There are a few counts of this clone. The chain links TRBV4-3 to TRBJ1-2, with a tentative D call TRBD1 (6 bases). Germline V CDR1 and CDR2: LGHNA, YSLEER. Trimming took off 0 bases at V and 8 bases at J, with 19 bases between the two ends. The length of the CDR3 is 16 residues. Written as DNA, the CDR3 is TGCGCCAGCAGCCAAGATGGGGGCGCAGGACGGTCCGGCTACACCTTC. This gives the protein CASSQDGGAGRSGYTF.

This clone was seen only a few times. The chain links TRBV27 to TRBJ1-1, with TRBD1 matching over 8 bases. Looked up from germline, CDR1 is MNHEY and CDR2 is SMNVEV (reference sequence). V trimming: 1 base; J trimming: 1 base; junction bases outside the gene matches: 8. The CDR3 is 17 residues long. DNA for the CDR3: TGTGCCAGCAGTTTATATCGCCAGGGGGCGAAGAACACTGAAGCTTTCTTT. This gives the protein CASSLYRQGAKNTEAFF.

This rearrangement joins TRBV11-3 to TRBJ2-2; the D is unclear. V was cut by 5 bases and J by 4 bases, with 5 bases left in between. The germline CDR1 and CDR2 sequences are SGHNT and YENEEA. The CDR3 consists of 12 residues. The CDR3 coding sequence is TGTGCCAGCAGCCACGGCACCGGGGAGCTGTTTTTT. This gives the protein CASSHGTGELFF.

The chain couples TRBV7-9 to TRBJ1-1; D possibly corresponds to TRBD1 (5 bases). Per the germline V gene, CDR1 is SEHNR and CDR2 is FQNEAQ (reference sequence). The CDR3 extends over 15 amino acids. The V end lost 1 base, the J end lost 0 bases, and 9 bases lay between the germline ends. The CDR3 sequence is CASSLVQAMNTEAFF. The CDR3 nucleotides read TGTGCCAGCAGCTTAGTACAGGCTATGAACACTGAAGCTTTCTTT.

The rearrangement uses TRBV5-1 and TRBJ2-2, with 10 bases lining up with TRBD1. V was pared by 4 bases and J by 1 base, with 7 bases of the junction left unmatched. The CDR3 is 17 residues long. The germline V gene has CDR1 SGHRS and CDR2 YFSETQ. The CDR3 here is CASSPWTGGGNTGELFF. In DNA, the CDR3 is TGCGCCAGCAGCCCATGGACAGGGGGAGGGAACACCGGGGAGCTGTTTTTT.

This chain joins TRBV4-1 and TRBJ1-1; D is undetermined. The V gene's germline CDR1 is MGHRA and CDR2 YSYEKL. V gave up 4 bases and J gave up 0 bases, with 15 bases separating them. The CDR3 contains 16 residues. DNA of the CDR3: TGCGCCAGCAGCCCGAGATTTGGGCACATGAACACTGAAGCTTTCTTT. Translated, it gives CASSPRFGHMNTEAFF.

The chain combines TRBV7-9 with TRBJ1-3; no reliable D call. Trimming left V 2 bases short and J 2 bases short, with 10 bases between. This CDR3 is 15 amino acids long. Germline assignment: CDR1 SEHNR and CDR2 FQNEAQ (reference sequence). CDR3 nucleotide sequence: TGTGCCAGCAGCTTAATACAGCTACCTGGAAACACCATATATTTT. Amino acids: CASSLIQLPGNTIYF.

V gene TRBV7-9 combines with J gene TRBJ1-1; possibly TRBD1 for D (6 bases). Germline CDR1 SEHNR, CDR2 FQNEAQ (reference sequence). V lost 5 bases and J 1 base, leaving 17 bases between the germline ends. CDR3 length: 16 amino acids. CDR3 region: CASSAPTGGRNTEAFF. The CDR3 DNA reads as TGTGCCAGCAGCGCCCCGACAGGAGGTAGGAACACTGAAGCTTTCTTT.

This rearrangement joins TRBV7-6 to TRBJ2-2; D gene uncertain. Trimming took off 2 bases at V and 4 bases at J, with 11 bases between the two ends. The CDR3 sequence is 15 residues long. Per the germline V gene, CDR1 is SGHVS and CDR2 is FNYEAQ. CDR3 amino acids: CASSLLDSPTGELFF. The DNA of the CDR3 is TGTGCCAGCAGCTTACTTGACTCCCCCACCGGGGAGCTGTTTTTT.

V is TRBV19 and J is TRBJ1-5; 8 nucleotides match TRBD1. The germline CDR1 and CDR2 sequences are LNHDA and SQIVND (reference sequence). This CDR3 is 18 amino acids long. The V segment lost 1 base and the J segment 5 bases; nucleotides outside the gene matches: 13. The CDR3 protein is CASSIGVYRGQGHQPQHF. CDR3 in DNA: TGTGCCAGTAGTATAGGAGTGTATCGTGGACAGGGCCATCAGCCCCAGCATTTT.

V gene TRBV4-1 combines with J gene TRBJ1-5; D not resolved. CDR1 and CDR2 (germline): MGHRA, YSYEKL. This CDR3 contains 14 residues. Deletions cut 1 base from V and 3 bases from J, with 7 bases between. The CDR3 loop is CASSQGEVNQPQHF. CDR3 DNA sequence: TGCGCCAGCAGCCAAGGTGAGGTCAATCAGCCCCAGCATTTT.

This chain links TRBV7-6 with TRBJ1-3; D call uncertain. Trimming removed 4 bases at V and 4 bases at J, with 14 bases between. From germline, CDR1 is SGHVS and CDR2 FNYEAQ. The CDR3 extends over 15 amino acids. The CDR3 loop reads CASSSTTGIGNTIYF. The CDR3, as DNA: TGTGCCAGCAGCTCGACCACGGGGATCGGAAACACCATATATTTT. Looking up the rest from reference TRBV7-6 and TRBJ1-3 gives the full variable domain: GAGVSQSPRYKVTKRGQDVALRCDPISGHVSLYWYRQALGQGPEFLTYFNYEAQQDKSGLPNDRFSAERPEGSISTLTIQRTEQRDSAMYRCASSSTTGIGNTIYFGEGSWLTVV.

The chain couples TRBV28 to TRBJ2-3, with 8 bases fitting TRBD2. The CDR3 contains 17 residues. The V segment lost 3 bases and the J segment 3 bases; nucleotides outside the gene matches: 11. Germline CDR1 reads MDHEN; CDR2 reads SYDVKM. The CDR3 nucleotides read TGTGCCAGCAGTTTCGTATCGGGCGGGGGGTCTACAGATACGCAGTATTTT. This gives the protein CASSFVSGGGSTDTQYF.

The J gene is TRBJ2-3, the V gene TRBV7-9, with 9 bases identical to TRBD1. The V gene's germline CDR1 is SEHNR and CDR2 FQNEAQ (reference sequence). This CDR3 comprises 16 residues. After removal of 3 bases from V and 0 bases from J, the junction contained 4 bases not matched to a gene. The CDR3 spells CASSFRTGVSTDTQYF. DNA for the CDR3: TGTGCCAGCAGCTTCCGGACAGGGGTGAGCACAGATACGCAGTATTTT.

CDR3 sequence: CASSLTLQTGYAEAFF. DNA for the CDR3: TGTGCCAGCAGTTTAACTCTTCAAACAGGGTACGCTGAAGCTTTCTTT. The chain recombines TRBV28 with TRBJ1-1; D perhaps matches TRBD1 (6 bases). Trimming cost V 2 bases and J 6 bases, with 19 bases left between them. In germline, CDR1 is MDHEN, CDR2 SYDVKM. The CDR3 runs 16 residues.

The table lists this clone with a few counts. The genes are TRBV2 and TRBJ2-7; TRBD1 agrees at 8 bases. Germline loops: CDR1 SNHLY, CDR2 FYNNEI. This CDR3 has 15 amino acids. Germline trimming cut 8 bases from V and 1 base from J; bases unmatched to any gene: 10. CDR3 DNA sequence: TGTGCCAGCGGGAGTGGAGGACAGGGATCCTACGAGCAGTACGTC. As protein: CASGSGGQGSYEQYV.

The DNA for the CDR3 is TGTGCCAGCAGCTTATGGTGGGGACAGGTAAATTTCCTTTACGAGCAGTACGTC. Residues: CASSLWWGQVNFLYEQYV. The chain employs TRBV11-2 and TRBJ2-7; 8 nucleotides align to TRBD1. Unmatched junction bases numbered 16, after V lost 2 bases and J lost 4 bases. CDR1 is SGHAT, CDR2 FQNNGV, per germline. This CDR3 is built from 18 residues.